The following is a T cell receptor (beta chain) sequence with its context. Methods used by the authors: Reference gene primer amplification gave nucleated cell count estimates. TCRdb keeps only in-frame clones here, not all; method: immunoSEQ multiplex PCR. For V, J and clone size, that table is used; D and trimming come from the DNA. This repertoire shows fewer than 250,000 clones, 84% found once; its top ten account for 5.1%. Germline loops: CDR1 LNHDA, CDR2 SQIVND (reference sequence). V was shortened by 3 bases and J by 1 base, with 6 bases between the two germline ends. CDR3 length equals 13 residues. These data originate in a study of blood T cell repertoires in COVID-19. Looking at the study overall: Spain, Italy and the United States supplied samples that represented acute and convalescent COVID-19. T cells, B-cell-depleted T cells, or PBMCs provided the cDNA or gDNA that served as material.

The clonotype was recovered from a woman aged 65 to 85 with active or convalescent COVID-19. The rearrangement joins TRBV19 to TRBJ1-1; D unclear. Source material: peripheral blood. CDR3: CASSMGTNTEAFF. The DNA of the CDR3 is TGTGCCAGTAGTATGGGCACGAACACTGAAGCTTTCTTT.